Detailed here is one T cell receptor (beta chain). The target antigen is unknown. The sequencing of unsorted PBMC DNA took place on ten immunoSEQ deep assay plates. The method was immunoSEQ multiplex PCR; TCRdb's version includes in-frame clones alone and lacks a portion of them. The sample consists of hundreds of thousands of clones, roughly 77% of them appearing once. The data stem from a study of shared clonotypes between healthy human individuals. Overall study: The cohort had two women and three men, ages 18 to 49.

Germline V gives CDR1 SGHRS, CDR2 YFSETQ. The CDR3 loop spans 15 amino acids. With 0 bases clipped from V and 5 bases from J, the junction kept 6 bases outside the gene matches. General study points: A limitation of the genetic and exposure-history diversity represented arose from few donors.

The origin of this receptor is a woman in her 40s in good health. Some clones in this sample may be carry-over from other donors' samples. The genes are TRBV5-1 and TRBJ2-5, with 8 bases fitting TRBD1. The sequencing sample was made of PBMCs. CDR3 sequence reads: CASSLGPGGLETQYF. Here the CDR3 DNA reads TGCGCCAGCAGCTTGGGGCCAGGGGGCTTGGAGACCCAGTACTTC.